This TCR beta chain is from a study of post-analysis software for immune sequencing data (dated by TCRdb to between 2014 and 2016). Regarding the complete study: Relapsing-remitting, secondary progressive and progressive-relapsing multiple sclerosis were recorded as disease courses, and subtype annotation was lacking for some patients. The multiple sclerosis patient repertoires were compared with 11 previously published healthy control repertoires from donors aged roughly 6 to 27 years. A subset of samples was prepared in parallel using single-end sample barcoding, then pooled and co-amplified after Illumina adapter ligation. What the research found in general, with its limitations: Strong co-clustering of samples prepared in the same batch was shown by direct clustering with F measure, prompting a batch-effect correction. Compared with controls, multiple sclerosis patients had significantly lower normalized Chao1 diversity, a finding suggesting substantial peripheral T-cell clonal expansion. Several TRBV segments, including TRBV5-6, TRBV5-1 and TRBV20-1, were significantly more frequent in patients than controls. The control group was slightly older than the multiple sclerosis patient group.

From cysteine to phenylalanine, the CDR3 is 15 amino acids long. The CDR3 DNA has 45 bases and is translated from base 1. CDR1 and CDR2 are drawn from the germline V gene: SGHAT, FQNNGV. V lost 3 bases and J lost 2 bases, and the count of bases not matched to a germline gene is 1. In its sample, this clonotype was seen once. Its cognate antigen has yet to be identified. No much larger clonotype is one base removed from it; base qualities were not supplied. TCR beta repertoires were profiled from peripheral blood of 10 to 15 young patients with multiple sclerosis to demonstrate the VDJtools post-analysis software. Multiple sclerosis patients were children and adolescents aged roughly 6 to 17 years. Libraries were made using PCR. This sample was sequenced with an Illumina HiSeq 2500. To reduce PCR and sequencing biases, unique molecular identifiers were built into the TCR beta cDNA libraries. Roughly 500,000 cDNA molecules were obtained for every 1 to 10 million input T cells, so each molecule roughly corresponded to one T cell. The patient libraries were prepared and sequenced with the same protocol used for the earlier healthy control dataset. Samples belonging to the same batch were prepared together, multiplexed and sequenced on a shared HiSeq lane. In the original analysis: MIGEC was used to process the raw barcoded reads, and molecular identifier groups with only a single read were discarded before consensus assembly and CDR3 extraction. VDJtools was used for post-analysis of the clonotype tables, with diversity normalized by down-sampling every dataset to the smallest sample size. Repertoire overlap clustering matched CDR3 amino acid but not nucleotide sequences to correct batch-related cross-sample contamination. TCRdb reprocessed the public reads (quality trimming at Q25 with fastp, clone calling with MiXCR) and kept in-frame beta chains. CDR3 protein sequences are deduplicated, and each keeps its most common genes and DNA. TCRdb, not the authors, supplied the V and J calls. Within this sample are roughly 700,000 distinct CDR3 sequences, with about 32% of them counted one time only. In total, the top ten clones hold roughly 0.54% of the sample.

This receptor was obtained from a girl aged 10-17 years with multiple sclerosis. Recombination joined TRBV11-2 with TRBJ2-1; TRBD2 agrees with 10 junctional bases. Sequences were obtained from blood. The CDR3 in this case is CASSLGTSAYNEQFF. The DNA sequence is as follows: TGTGCCAGCAGCTTGGGGACTAGCGCCTACAATGAGCAGTTCTTC.